This T cell receptor (beta chain) was retrieved from a study of blood T cell repertoires in COVID-19. Across the study: The cDNA or gDNA used as material had been derived from T cells, B-cell-depleted T cells, or PBMCs.

This CDR3 is 14 amino acids long. Germline V gene sequence: CDR1 MNHNS, CDR2 SASEGT. V shed 2 bases and J shed 11 bases, with 13 bases lying between them. Sequencing was performed with immunoSEQ multiplex PCR; in TCRdb, only in-frame clones are kept and a portion is missing. The data contain some 180,000 clones, 70% to 90% of them singletons. The chain has TRBV6-1 and TRBJ1-6; D uncertain. The sequenced sample was peripheral blood. This clonotype was sampled from an older man with active or convalescent COVID-19. The CDR3 loop is CASSERGRETPLHF. The CDR3 coding sequence is TGTGCCAGCAGTGAACGGGGTAGGGAGACACCCCTCCACTTT.